This T cell receptor beta chain was documented in a study of blood T cell repertoires in COVID-19. This CDR3 region has 15 residues. V shed 5 bases and J shed 0 bases, with 10 bases lying between them. The germline V gene has CDR1 LNHNV and CDR2 YYDKDF (reference sequence). Data came from immunoSEQ multiplex PCR; TCRdb stores just in-frame clones and leaves some out. Altogether some 70,000 clones are present, approximately 88% being singletons, with the ten largest covering 6% to 7%. Sequenced sample: peripheral blood. This sequence originates from a woman in her 70s with acute or convalescent COVID-19. The chain is built from TRBV15 and TRBJ1-4; the D is unclear. The CDR3 loop reads CATSSLVATNEKLFF. The CDR3 nucleotides are TGTGCCACCAGCTCGCTAGTGGCAACTAATGAAAAACTGTTTTTT.